This T cell receptor (beta chain) was identified during a study of tumor-infiltrating lymphocytes in primary liver carcinoma. Looking at the study overall: Tumor lesions were T1-T3 N0M0 and spanned about 4 to 10 cm.

The roughly 18-34 mg bulk tissue piece was not sorted before simultaneous RNA and DNA extraction. Turning to this clonotype: Its target is not known. The CDR3 does not end in the conserved phenylalanine or tryptophan, so this is likely a read error.

TCR beta cDNA came from roughly 450 ng total RNA, primed with a constant-region primer. It was through three nested multiplex PCR rounds of slightly modified ARM-PCR that TCR beta libraries arose. Rounds one and two of PCR, each of roughly 10 cycles, were primed with TRBV1-TRBV30 forward primers and a C-beta reverse primer. TCRdb reprocessed the multiplex PCR reads with MiXCR, giving one entry per CDR3 protein. Here the sample spans approximately 100,000 distinct CDR3 sequences, around 66% being singletons. Study-wide findings and caveats: A small share of top clones, only about 8-24%, was found in all five tumor regions.

Germline-derived CDR1 and CDR2 are ENHRY and SYGVKD. This CDR3 comprises 18 residues. The specimen was liver tumor tissue from sampling region 2. As for subset: tumor region T2, inferior pole. The clonotype comes from a woman aged 60-75 years with primary liver carcinoma and hepatitis B virus infection. The chain employs TRBV10-3 and TRBJ2-7, with 8 bases fitting TRBD2. The CDR3 region has the DNA TGTGCCATCGGTGAGTCAACGGCCCTGAGGCGGGGGGTACTCGAGCAGTACTCC. The encoded protein is CAIGESTALRRGVLEQYS.